These 9 T cell receptor beta chains came from one sample sequenced in a study of CD8 T cells in Susac syndrome. The authors reverse transcribed roughly 0.5 to 1 ug RNA with random hexamers. TCRdb redid the calling of the immunoSEQ multiplex PCR reads with MiXCR, one entry per CDR3 protein. The data hold 95,000 to 150,000 distinct CDR3 sequences, with about 95% observed a single time. Material for sequencing was CD8+ T cells from PBMCs. These receptor sequences come from a human donor with Susac syndrome.

Remarks on this clonotype: At one boundary the junction diverges from the germline segment, which might be a read error. The chain recombines TRBV13 with TRBJ2-5; no definite D call. Germline CDR1 PRHDT, CDR2 FYEKMQ (reference sequence). This CDR3 contains 14 residues. This CDR3 reads CVSSPRGSKETQYF. The CDR3 bases are TGTGTCAGCAGCCCCCGAGGTAGTAAGGAGACCCAGTACTTC.

The V and J genes are TRBV20-1 and TRBJ1-2; D remains ambiguous. Trimming shortened V by 6 bases and J by 4 bases, and 9 bases separated the two germline ends. The germline V gene encodes CDR1 DFQATT and CDR2 SNEGSKA (reference sequence). The CDR3 covers 11 residues. This CDR3 is CSASGIYGYTF. CDR3 DNA: TGCAGTGCCTCCGGAATCTATGGCTACACCTTC.

The chain joins TRBV4-1 to TRBJ2-2; the match to TRBD1 covers 8 bases. V shed 5 bases, J shed 6 bases, and the junction held 11 bases outside the gene matches. Germline V gene lookup returns CDR1 MGHRA and CDR2 YSYEKL. The CDR3 extends over 16 amino acids. The CDR3 DNA reads TGCGCCAGCAGCTCCGGAGACAGGGGCATTGCCGGGGAGCTGTTTTTT. This sequence encodes CASSSGDRGIAGELFF.

V gene TRBV19 combines with J gene TRBJ2-1; TRBD2 might be the D (7 bases). With 7 bases removed from V and 3 bases from J, the gap between germline ends came to 19 bases. CDR3 length equals 16 residues. The V gene's germline CDR1 is LNHDA and CDR2 SQIVND (reference sequence). CDR3: CASTLVARGGYNEQFF. DNA for the CDR3: TGTGCCAGTACCCTCGTGGCGAGGGGGGGCTACAATGAGCAGTTCTTC.

The rearrangement uses TRBV29-1 and TRBJ2-3; 8 nucleotides line up with TRBD1. This CDR3 spans 14 amino acids. With V trimmed by 5 bases and J by 6 bases, 10 bases remained unmatched. Germline CDR1 SQVTM, CDR2 ANQGSEA. The CDR3 coding sequence is TGCAGCGTTCCGACAGGGGCACCCTCGGATACGCAGTATTTT. Translated, it gives CSVPTGAPSDTQYF.

The chain recombines TRBV27 with TRBJ2-7, with D possibly called TRBD1 or TRBD2 (6 bases each). The CDR3 is 14 amino acids. Germline CDR1 MNHEY, CDR2 SMNVEV (reference sequence). V was shortened by 0 bases and J by 5 bases, with 11 bases between the two germline ends. In DNA, the CDR3 is TGTGCCAGCAGTTTATCGAGGGGGGTCCACGAGCAGTACTTC. It codes for CASSLSRGVHEQYF.

The CDR3 nucleotides are TGTGCCACCAGCGACCTCAAGACAGGGGGCTTGGTGATGAACACTGAAGCTTTCTTT. Its protein product is CATSDLKTGGLVMNTEAFF. V usage is TRBV15 and J usage is TRBJ1-1; 10 bases agree with TRBD1. This CDR3 spans 19 amino acids. The germline V gene encodes CDR1 LNHNV and CDR2 YYDKDF (reference sequence). V was clipped by 5 bases and J by 0 bases; unmatched bases: 15. Based on the CDR3 plus reference TRBV15 and TRBJ1-1, the full variable domain is DAMVIQNPRYQVTQFGKPVTLSCSQTLNHNVMYWYQQKSSQAPKLLFHYYDKDFNNEADTPDNFQSRRPNTSFCFLDIRSPGLGDTAMYLCATSDLKTGGLVMNTEAFFGQGTRLTVV.

The chain links TRBV5-6 to TRBJ2-1; D is unresolved. The CDR3 has 15 residues. The germline V gene encodes CDR1 SGHDT and CDR2 YYEEEE. V lost 4 bases and J 8 bases, leaving 19 bases between the germline ends. In nucleotides, the CDR3 is TGTGCCAGCAGCCCCCCACCCCCCCGCCACCATGAGCAGTTCTTC. Translated, it gives CASSPPPPRHHEQFF.

V gene TRBV3-1 combines with J gene TRBJ2-5, with D possibly being TRBD1 or TRBD2 (6 bases each). The germline V and J ends were trimmed by 0 bases and 1 base, with 21 bases remaining between them. Germline values: CDR1 LGHDT, CDR2 YNNKEL (reference sequence). The CDR3 is 19 residues long. Here the CDR3 reads CASSQDYGGGPFIQETQYF. The CDR3 DNA reads as TGTGCCAGCAGCCAAGATTATGGAGGGGGGCCCTTCATCCAAGAGACCCAGTACTTC.